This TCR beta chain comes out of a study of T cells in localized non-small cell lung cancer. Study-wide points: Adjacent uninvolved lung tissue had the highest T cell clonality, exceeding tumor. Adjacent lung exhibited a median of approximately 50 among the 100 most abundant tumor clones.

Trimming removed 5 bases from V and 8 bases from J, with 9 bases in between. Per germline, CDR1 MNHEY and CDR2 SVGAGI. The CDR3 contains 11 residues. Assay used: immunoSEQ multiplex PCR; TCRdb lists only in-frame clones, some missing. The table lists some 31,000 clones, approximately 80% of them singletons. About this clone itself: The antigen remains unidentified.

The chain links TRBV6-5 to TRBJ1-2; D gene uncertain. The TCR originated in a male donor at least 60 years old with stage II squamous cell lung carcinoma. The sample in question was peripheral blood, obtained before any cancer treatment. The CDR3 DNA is TGTGCCAGCAGTGCGCAGGCCGGCTACACCTTC. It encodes CASSAQAGYTF.